The text below deals with one TCR beta chain. Participants reported their clinical history, and cohort assignment relied on those reports. The record originates from a study of blood T cell repertoires in COVID-19. As for the study in general: From the United States, Italy and Spain came samples of acute and convalescent COVID-19.

Germline trimming cut 2 bases from V and 7 bases from J; bases unmatched to any gene: 6. CDR1 and CDR2 (germline): SNHLY, FYNNEI. CDR3 length: 14 residues. Data came from immunoSEQ multiplex PCR; TCRdb stores just in-frame clones and leaves some out. Seen here are roughly 230,000 clones, roughly 80% observed once, and the top ten hold around 3.5%. This chain connects TRBV2 to TRBJ2-7, with 9 nucleotides matching TRBD1. The sequenced sample consisted of PBMCs or T cells enriched from blood (not recorded which). The TCR comes from a man aged 50 or older who had recovered from COVID-19. CDR3 amino acids: CASSERTGEKEQYF. The CDR3 coding sequence is TGTGCCAGCAGTGAAAGGACAGGGGAAAAAGAGCAGTACTTC.